The source of this T cell receptor (beta chain) is a study of glioma-infiltrating T cells after dendritic cell vaccination. Patients had residual fresh-frozen tumor tissue and more than two years of survival data. The CDR3 loop spans 20 amino acids. Libraries were prepared by immunoSEQ multiplex PCR; TCRdb keeps only in-frame clonotypes and omits some of them. The table includes 49,000 or so clones, around 86% detected once. This TCR was recovered from a human donor with glioblastoma. Source: blood, taken before dendritic cell vaccination. The J gene is TRBJ2-5, the V gene TRBV12-2; the D call TRBD2 from the table was never checked on the DNA. TRBV12-2 is a pseudogene segment. The CDR3 protein is CASRFSGQVCGGQIQETQYF. The CDR3 DNA follows: TGTGCAAGTCGCTTTAGTGGTCAAGTTTGCGGGGGGCAGATCCAAGAGACCCAGTACTTC.